These T cell receptor beta chains were read from a single sample in a study of siplizumab effects on memory and regulatory T cells. TCRdb's copy holds only in-frame clones and misses some; the assay was immunoSEQ multiplex PCR. The table has around 100,000 clones, 85% to 95% seen once. The material sequenced was Tregs sorted from blood. All receptors derive from a human donor in good health. Each CDR3 is given with its conserved first and last residue. The D gene is left open where the match is weak. Size tells how often a clone was seen (once, few, many) or the class of an expanded clone, and some rows leave it out.

clone_size: NA
v_call: TRBV14
d_call: NA
j_call: TRBJ2-1
cdr3_aa: CASSRRGRHSYNEQFF
cdr3_nt: TGTGCCAGCAGCCGAAGGGGCAGGCACTCCTACAATGAGCAGTTCTTC

clone_size: NA
v_call: TRBV28
d_call: TRBD2
j_call: TRBJ2-3
cdr3_aa: CASSFSSGRVDTQYF
cdr3_nt: TGTGCCAGCAGTTTCTCTAGCGGGAGGGTAGATACGCAGTATTTT

clone_size: NA
v_call: TRBV6-5
d_call: NA
j_call: TRBJ2-1
cdr3_aa: CASSRTAHRNEQFF
cdr3_nt: TGTGCCAGCAGTAGGACAGCTCACAGGAATGAGCAGTTCTTC

clone_size: NA
v_call: TRBV10-2
d_call: NA
j_call: TRBJ2-2
cdr3_aa: CASSVYSVTGELFF
cdr3_nt: TGCGCCAGCAGCGTCTATTCGGTGACCGGGGAGCTGTTTTTT

clone_size: once
v_call: TRBV6-6
d_call: NA
j_call: TRBJ2-2
cdr3_aa: CASSLQNTGELFF
cdr3_nt: TGTGCCAGCAGCCTACAGAACACCGGGGAGCTGTTTTTT

clone_size: NA
v_call: TRBV5-5
d_call: NA
j_call: TRBJ1-1
cdr3_aa: CASSLAGLGTEAFF
cdr3_nt: TGTGCCAGCAGCTTGGCGGGGTTGGGTACTGAAGCTTTCTTT

clone_size: NA
v_call: TRBV11-2
d_call: NA
j_call: TRBJ2-3
cdr3_aa: CASSLGRGVRSSTQYF
cdr3_nt: TGTGCCAGCAGCTTAGGCCGCGGGGTCCGAAGTTCTACGCAGTATTTT

clone_size: NA
v_call: TRBV19
d_call: NA
j_call: TRBJ1-1
cdr3_aa: CASSVRWTPSPEAFF
cdr3_nt: TGTGCCAGTAGTGTCCGTTGGACCCCCTCACCTGAAGCTTTCTTT

clone_size: once
v_call: TRBV28
d_call: NA
j_call: TRBJ2-7
cdr3_aa: CASGGQYYEQYF
cdr3_nt: TGTGCCAGCGGAGGACAGTACTACGAGCAGTACTTC

clone_size: NA
v_call: TRBV29-1
d_call: NA
j_call: TRBJ2-5
cdr3_aa: CSQRSYQETQYF
cdr3_nt: TGCAGCCAAAGGTCGTACCAAGAGACCCAGTACTTC

clone_size: NA
v_call: TRBV19
d_call: TRBD1
j_call: TRBJ1-5
cdr3_aa: CASGLISTGRYNQPQHF
cdr3_nt: TGTGCCTCCGGACTTATTTCGACAGGGAGATACAATCAGCCCCAGCATTTT

clone_size: NA
v_call: TRBV6-5
d_call: TRBD1
j_call: TRBJ1-2
cdr3_aa: CASSRNRGYGYTF
cdr3_nt: TGTGCCAGCAGCCGAAACAGGGGGTATGGCTACACCTTC

clone_size: NA
v_call: TRBV5-4
d_call: TRBD2
j_call: TRBJ2-7
cdr3_aa: CASSFGTSSYEQYF
cdr3_nt: TGTGCCAGCAGCTTCGGGACTAGCTCCTACGAGCAGTACTTC

clone_size: NA
v_call: TRBV29-1
d_call: NA
j_call: TRBJ2-3
cdr3_aa: CSGERSGTDTQYF
cdr3_nt: TGCAGCGGTGAAAGGAGCGGCACAGATACGCAGTATTTT

clone_size: NA
v_call: TRBV5-4
d_call: NA
j_call: TRBJ2-2
cdr3_aa: CASSFIHTGELFF
cdr3_nt: TGTGCCAGCAGCTTTATACACACCGGGGAGCTGTTTTTT

clone_size: NA
v_call: TRBV7-9
d_call: TRBD1
j_call: TRBJ2-7
cdr3_aa: CASSEGQGPNYEQYF
cdr3_nt: TGTGCCAGCAGCGAAGGACAGGGGCCTAACTACGAGCAGTACTTC

clone_size: NA
v_call: TRBV5-1
d_call: NA
j_call: TRBJ2-5
cdr3_aa: CASSETGGKGTQYF
cdr3_nt: TGCGCCAGCAGTGAAACGGGCGGAAAGGGGACCCAGTACTTC

clone_size: NA
v_call: TRBV18
d_call: NA
j_call: TRBJ1-3
cdr3_aa: CASSPVDISISGNTIYF
cdr3_nt: TGTGCCAGCTCACCGGTTGACATATCGATCTCTGGAAACACCATATATTTT

clone_size: NA
v_call: TRBV5-1
d_call: NA
j_call: TRBJ2-7
cdr3_aa: CASSLEFRVEQYF
cdr3_nt: TGCGCCAGCAGCTTGGAATTCCGGGTCGAGCAGTACTTC

clone_size: NA
v_call: TRBV27
d_call: TRBD2
j_call: TRBJ2-7
cdr3_aa: CASSEFGGTAYEQYF
cdr3_nt: TGTGCCAGCAGTGAGTTCGGGGGGACGGCCTACGAGCAGTACTTC

clone_size: NA
v_call: TRBV11-2
d_call: NA
j_call: TRBJ2-3
cdr3_aa: CASSSPLGSDTQYF
cdr3_nt: TGTGCCAGCAGCTCGCCACTAGGGTCAGATACGCAGTATTTT

clone_size: NA
v_call: TRBV2
d_call: NA
j_call: TRBJ2-7
cdr3_aa: CASRSGSYEQYF
cdr3_nt: TGTGCCAGCAGATCCGGGAGTTACGAGCAGTACTTC

clone_size: NA
v_call: TRBV10-3
d_call: NA
j_call: TRBJ2-1
cdr3_aa: CASRPEATNEQFF
cdr3_nt: TGTGCCTCCCGCCCCGAAGCGACCAATGAGCAGTTCTTC

clone_size: NA
v_call: TRBV5-8
d_call: NA
j_call: TRBJ2-5
cdr3_aa: CASSLFKSDVRETQYF
cdr3_nt: TGTGCCAGCAGCTTATTCAAATCGGACGTTCGAGAGACCCAGTACTTC

clone_size: NA
v_call: TRBV5-1
d_call: NA
j_call: TRBJ1-1
cdr3_aa: CASSLEAANTEAFF
cdr3_nt: TGCGCCAGCAGCTTGGAGGCAGCGAACACTGAAGCTTTCTTT

clone_size: NA
v_call: TRBV4-1
d_call: NA
j_call: TRBJ2-2
cdr3_aa: CASSRSLTISNTGELFF
cdr3_nt: TGCGCCAGCAGCCGAAGCCTAACAATTTCTAACACCGGGGAGCTGTTTTTT

clone_size: NA
v_call: TRBV5-4
d_call: NA
j_call: TRBJ2-7
cdr3_aa: CASSGRLPTYEQYF
cdr3_nt: TGTGCCAGCAGCGGGCGGCTGCCAACCTACGAGCAGTACTTC

clone_size: NA
v_call: TRBV27
d_call: NA
j_call: TRBJ1-5
cdr3_aa: CASSLSSLSNQPQHF
cdr3_nt: TGTGCCAGCAGTTTATCATCCCTAAGCAATCAGCCCCAGCATTTT

clone_size: NA
v_call: TRBV19
d_call: TRBD1
j_call: TRBJ1-3
cdr3_aa: CASKGQGGNTIYF
cdr3_nt: TGTGCCAGTAAGGGACAGGGAGGAAACACCATATATTTT

clone_size: once
v_call: TRBV11-2
d_call: NA
j_call: TRBJ1-1
cdr3_aa: CASSSGQGNEAFF
cdr3_nt: TGTGCCAGCAGCTCCGGGCAGGGCAATGAAGCTTTCTTT

clone_size: once
v_call: TRBV28
d_call: TRBD1
j_call: TRBJ1-1
cdr3_aa: CASSLPGGYTEAFF
cdr3_nt: TGTGCCAGCAGTCTTCCAGGGGGATACACTGAAGCTTTCTTT

clone_size: NA
v_call: TRBV10-1
d_call: TRBD2
j_call: TRBJ2-3
cdr3_aa: CASSEGLAGEGLSTDTQYF
cdr3_nt: TGCGCCAGCAGTGAAGGACTAGCGGGAGAGGGTCTGAGCACAGATACGCAGTATTTT

clone_size: NA
v_call: TRBV28
d_call: NA
j_call: TRBJ1-5
cdr3_aa: CASDVFRTVDQPQHF
cdr3_nt: TGTGCCAGCGACGTATTCCGGACAGTGGACCAGCCCCAGCATTTT

clone_size: NA
v_call: TRBV2
d_call: NA
j_call: TRBJ1-2
cdr3_aa: CASSLAVYGYTF
cdr3_nt: TGTGCCAGCAGTTTGGCAGTCTATGGCTACACCTTC

clone_size: NA
v_call: TRBV28
d_call: TRBD1
j_call: TRBJ1-2
cdr3_aa: CASRSTGDHTGYTF
cdr3_nt: TGTGCCAGCAGATCGACAGGGGATCATACCGGCTACACCTTC

clone_size: NA
v_call: TRBV5-1
d_call: NA
j_call: TRBJ2-7
cdr3_aa: CASSLVEGTPCEQYF
cdr3_nt: TGCGCCAGCAGCTTGGTTGAGGGGACTCCCTGCGAGCAGTACTTC

clone_size: NA
v_call: TRBV27
d_call: NA
j_call: TRBJ2-3
cdr3_aa: CASSLRDTQYF
cdr3_nt: TGTGCCAGCAGTTTACGGGATACGCAGTATTTT

clone_size: NA
v_call: TRBV9
d_call: NA
j_call: TRBJ2-5
cdr3_aa: CASSVEGRQTQYF
cdr3_nt: TGTGCCAGCAGCGTGGAGGGGAGGCAGACCCAGTACTTC

clone_size: NA
v_call: TRBV28
d_call: NA
j_call: TRBJ1-2
cdr3_aa: CAGKGGRGYGYTF
cdr3_nt: TGTGCCGGAAAGGGGGGTAGGGGCTATGGCTACACCTTC

clone_size: once
v_call: TRBV20-1
d_call: NA
j_call: TRBJ1-2
cdr3_aa: CSGLPNYGYTF
cdr3_nt: TGCAGTGGTCTACCGAACTATGGCTACACCTTC

clone_size: NA
v_call: TRBV18
d_call: NA
j_call: TRBJ2-7
cdr3_aa: CASSPRPTATATYEQYF
cdr3_nt: TGTGCCAGCTCACCACGACCGACAGCGACAGCAACCTACGAGCAGTACTTC

clone_size: NA
v_call: TRBV19
d_call: NA
j_call: TRBJ1-5
cdr3_aa: CASSRRNQPQHF
cdr3_nt: TGTGCCAGTAGTAGAAGAAATCAGCCCCAGCATTTT

clone_size: NA
v_call: TRBV28
d_call: TRBD1
j_call: TRBJ1-4
cdr3_aa: CASSPQQGFNEKLFF
cdr3_nt: TGTGCCAGCAGTCCCCAACAGGGGTTTAATGAAAAACTGTTTTTT